This is a list of T cell receptor beta chains from one sample in a study of T cells in Graves' hyperthyroidism and ophthalmopathy. Each CDR3 protein gets one entry after TCRdb re-called the multiplex PCR reads with MiXCR. Seen here are under 650,000 distinct CDR3 sequences, roughly 16% observed once, and the top ten hold 3.8%. Input material: blood. The receptors stem from a woman aged 25 to 39 with Graves' hyperthyroidism. Both conserved end residues are part of each CDR3. Fields, in order: V gene, J gene, CDR3 protein.

V gene: TRBV6-5
J gene: TRBJ2-1
CDR3 protein: CASSYQGGPEQFF

V gene: TRBV19
J gene: TRBJ2-1
CDR3 protein: CASSIGGGDEQFF

V gene: TRBV7-9
J gene: TRBJ2-7
CDR3 protein: CASSLGDKTYEQYF

V gene: TRBV28
J gene: TRBJ1-2
CDR3 protein: CASSRMDSLYGYTF

V gene: TRBV13
J gene: TRBJ2-1
CDR3 protein: CASSFGAGGIYNEQFF

V gene: TRBV27
J gene: TRBJ2-5
CDR3 protein: CASDLPRTSGEETQYF

V gene: TRBV6-1
J gene: TRBJ2-3
CDR3 protein: CASINQGTTDTQYF

V gene: TRBV12-3/TRBV12-4
J gene: TRBJ2-3
CDR3 protein: CASSPLGSADTQYF

V gene: TRBV5-1
J gene: TRBJ2-3
CDR3 protein: CASSSGTGETDTQYF

V gene: TRBV20-1
J gene: TRBJ2-5
CDR3 protein: CSARAGGREGSKFRETQYF

V gene: TRBV7-2
J gene: TRBJ2-1
CDR3 protein: CASSFGSRNEQFF

V gene: TRBV12-3/TRBV12-4
J gene: TRBJ1-1
CDR3 protein: CASSYTSEAFF

V gene: TRBV20-1
J gene: TRBJ2-2
CDR3 protein: CSASRGLSGELFF

V gene: TRBV7-2
J gene: TRBJ1-2
CDR3 protein: CASSQGSRSYGYTF

V gene: TRBV14
J gene: TRBJ1-2
CDR3 protein: CASSQVSGLYGYTF

V gene: TRBV7-2
J gene: TRBJ2-3
CDR3 protein: CASSLDQRDTQYF

V gene: TRBV20-1
J gene: TRBJ2-7
CDR3 protein: CSATSGLAGEGPSYEQYF

V gene: TRBV6-1
J gene: TRBJ1-6
CDR3 protein: CASRQGTGAEASPLHF

V gene: TRBV12-3/TRBV12-4
J gene: TRBJ2-1
CDR3 protein: CASSPGVAYNEQFF

V gene: TRBV19
J gene: TRBJ2-2
CDR3 protein: CASNVGTGELFF

V gene: TRBV2
J gene: TRBJ2-1
CDR3 protein: CASKESSGTNEQFF

V gene: TRBV7-2
J gene: TRBJ2-7
CDR3 protein: CASSLVLGGEQYF

V gene: TRBV27
J gene: TRBJ2-1
CDR3 protein: CASRKGGQRLASRYNEQFF

V gene: TRBV5-1
J gene: TRBJ1-2
CDR3 protein: CASSDITGQKVDGYTF

V gene: TRBV29-1
J gene: TRBJ2-3
CDR3 protein: CSVEDQVSTDTQYF

V gene: TRBV19
J gene: TRBJ1-1
CDR3 protein: CASSISGSGTEAFF

V gene: TRBV3-1
J gene: TRBJ1-2
CDR3 protein: CASSLQGGRNYGYTF

V gene: TRBV2
J gene: TRBJ2-2
CDR3 protein: CASKGGTGQTGELFF

V gene: TRBV7-9
J gene: TRBJ2-1
CDR3 protein: CASSFGPSGRDEQFF

V gene: TRBV10-1
J gene: TRBJ2-1
CDR3 protein: CASSESQGGNEQFF

V gene: TRBV12-3/TRBV12-4
J gene: TRBJ1-5
CDR3 protein: CASSFEGLSNQPQHF

V gene: TRBV6-1
J gene: TRBJ2-2
CDR3 protein: CANSMYESGDPGELFF

V gene: TRBV5-6
J gene: TRBJ2-7
CDR3 protein: CASSPRGGTLYEQYF

V gene: TRBV5-1
J gene: TRBJ2-1
CDR3 protein: CASSLAPGTQYNEQFF

V gene: TRBV4-1
J gene: TRBJ2-3
CDR3 protein: CASSHSDLDSTDTQYF

V gene: TRBV24-1
J gene: TRBJ2-5
CDR3 protein: CATSDHTRETQYF

V gene: TRBV7-2
J gene: TRBJ2-1
CDR3 protein: CASSLALAWGHNEQFF

V gene: TRBV12-3/TRBV12-4
J gene: TRBJ1-2
CDR3 protein: CASSFVRVGGYTF

V gene: TRBV6-1
J gene: TRBJ2-2
CDR3 protein: CASSPRWRLTGELFF

V gene: TRBV27
J gene: TRBJ2-3
CDR3 protein: CASSRPPGRGLAGGTDTQYF

V gene: TRBV12-3/TRBV12-4
J gene: TRBJ1-4
CDR3 protein: CASSLNLREKLFF

V gene: TRBV28
J gene: TRBJ1-3
CDR3 protein: CASSFRGMRNTIYF

V gene: TRBV28
J gene: TRBJ2-7
CDR3 protein: CASSFGGRDEQYF

V gene: TRBV28
J gene: TRBJ1-5
CDR3 protein: CASSLIVPTANQPQHF

V gene: TRBV5-5
J gene: TRBJ2-1
CDR3 protein: CASSRLGDTPYNEQFF

V gene: TRBV5-5
J gene: TRBJ2-5
CDR3 protein: CASSLAGTGVETQYF

V gene: TRBV7-8
J gene: TRBJ2-2
CDR3 protein: CASSLTGLAGAIRRGELFF